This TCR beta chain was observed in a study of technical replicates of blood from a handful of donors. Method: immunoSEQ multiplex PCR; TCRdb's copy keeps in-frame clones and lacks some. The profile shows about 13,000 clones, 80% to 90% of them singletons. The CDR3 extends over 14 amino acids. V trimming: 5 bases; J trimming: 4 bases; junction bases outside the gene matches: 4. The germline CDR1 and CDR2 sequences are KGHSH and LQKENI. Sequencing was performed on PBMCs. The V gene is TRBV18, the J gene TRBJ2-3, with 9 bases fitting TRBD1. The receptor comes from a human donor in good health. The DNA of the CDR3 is TGTGCCAGCTCAAAAACAGGGGGCGCAGATACGCAGTATTTT. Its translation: CASSKTGGADTQYF.